These T cell receptor beta chains were read from a single sample in a study of tumor-infiltrating lymphocytes in primary liver carcinoma. Each CDR3 protein is one row after TCRdb ran MiXCR on the multiplex PCR reads. The table has 150,000 to 200,000 distinct CDR3 sequences, around four fifths seen once; the top ten hold roughly 18%. The material sequenced was tumor tissue from primary liver carcinoma. These receptor sequences come from a man aged 40-50 years with primary liver carcinoma and hepatitis B virus infection. Each CDR3 is given with its conserved first and last residue. A D gene is named only where the DNA matches it firmly. Part of the rows lack a size; the others show once, few, many or a class for expanded clones.

d_call	clone_size	v_call	j_call	cdr3_aa	cdr3_nt
NA	NA	TRBV14	TRBJ2-6	CASSQGTAGANALTF	TGTGCCAGCAGCCAAGGCACAGCTGGGGCCAACGCCCTGACTTTC
NA	NA	TRBV4-2	TRBJ2-2	CASTQDGRGVTGELFF	TGTGCCAGCACCCAAGATGGAAGGGGCGTCACCGGGGAGCTGTTTTTT
NA	few	TRBV9	TRBJ2-1	CASTPGGDLNEQFF	TGTGCCAGTACCCCCGGCGGGGACCTCAATGAGCAGTTCTTC
TRBD2	once	TRBV11-1	TRBJ2-1	CASSHGLAGDYNDQLF	TGTGCCAGCAGCCATGGACTAGCGGGCGACTACAATGATCAGCTCTTC
TRBD1	NA	TRBV5-1	TRBJ1-1	CTSSLSSGGANTEAFF	TGCACCAGCAGCTTGTCGTCAGGGGGGGCGAACACTGAAGCGTTCTTT
TRBD2	NA	TRBV11-2	TRBJ2-7	CASNPEGTSGRASYEQYF	TGTGCCAGCAACCCTGAAGGGACTAGCGGGAGGGCTTCCTACGAGCAGTACTTC
TRBD2	NA	TRBV29-1	TRBJ2-1	CSVDTSGSSYIEHFF	TGCAGCGTTGACACTAGCGGGAGCTCCTACATTGAGCACTTCTTC
NA	NA	TRBV7-3	TRBJ2-2	CASSLYPRASNTRELFF	TGTGCCAGCAGCTTATACCCCAGGGCGTCGAACACCAGGGAGCTGTTTTTT
NA	NA	TRBV4-1	TRBJ2-5	CASSSTGGPARGQETQYF	TGCGCCAGCAGCTCTACAGGAGGCCCCGCTAGAGGCCAAGAGACCCAGTACTTC
NA	NA	TRBV11-2	TRBJ1-2	CASSLCSVAYSRDYTF	TGTGCCAGCAGCTTATGTTCGGTAGCCTATTCTCGAGACTACACCTTC
NA	NA	TRBV29-1	TRBJ2-1	CSLVRGSYNEQFF	TGCAGCCTTGTGCGAGGCAGCTACAATGAACAGTTCTTC
TRBD1	once	TRBV5-5	TRBJ1-4	CTSGLFTGEGEKLFF	TGTACCAGCGGCTTATTCACAGGGGAAGGTGAAAAACTGTTTTTT
TRBD1	NA	TRBV5-1	TRBJ1-4	CAISLAQGTDNEKLLF	TGCGCCATCAGCTTGGCCCAAGGGACAGATAATGAAAAACTGTTATTT
NA	NA	TRBV7-9	TRBJ2-7	CASSLGTPGKQPYEQYF	TGTGCCAGCAGCTTAGGAACCCCCGGGAAACAACCATACGAGCAGTACTTC
NA	NA	TRBV12-3/TRBV12-4	TRBJ1-5	CASRRGTAIYQPQRF	TGTGCCAGCAGGCGGGGCACCGCAATATATCAGCCCCAGCGTTTT
NA	NA	TRBV10-3	TRBJ2-3	CAISDRDGITDMQYF	TGTGCCATCAGTGACAGGGACGGGATCACAGATATGCAGTATTTT
NA	NA	TRBV6-2/TRBV6-3	TRBJ2-7	CAISRVRYDKQYF	TGTGCCATCAGCAGGGTAAGGTACGACAAGCAGTACTTC
TRBD2	NA	TRBV6-1	TRBJ2-7	CARSEAGRASGSCEQYF	TGTGCCAGGAGTGAAGCGGGGAGGGCTAGCGGCTCCTGCGAGCAATACTTC
TRBD1	NA	TRBV6-5	TRBJ2-3	CASSLAGTDTTDTQYF	TGTGCCAGCAGTTTAGCCGGGACAGACACCACAGATACGCAGTACTTT
NA	NA	TRBV11-1	TRBJ2-3	CARSSGGSSIGARTDTHYF	TGTGCCAGGAGCTCTGGGGGAAGTTCTATTGGAGCCCGCACAGATACGCACTATTTT
NA	many	TRBV10-1	TRBJ2-7	CASVGSRYPPVSYEQYF	TGCGCCAGCGTAGGTTCCCGATACCCGCCAGTTTCCTACGAGCAGTACTTC
NA	NA	TRBV29-1	TRBJ2-5	CSVEAPQQETQYF	TGTAGCGTTGAAGCCCCCCAACAAGAGACTCAGTACTTC
NA	NA	TRBV4-2	TRBJ2-1	CASSRRIGSGDNEQFF	TGTGCCAGCAGCCGACGGATAGGGTCAGGTGACAATGAGCAGTTCTTC
NA	NA	TRBV6-6	TRBJ2-5	CASILTVETQYF	TGTGCCAGCATCTTGACGGTAGAGACCCAGTACTTT
TRBD2	NA	TRBV4-2	TRBJ2-1	CASSQDERDKWVNEQFF	TGTGCCAGCAGCCAAGATGAGCGGGATAAGTGGGTTAATGAGCAGTTCTTC
NA	NA	TRBV12-3/TRBV12-4	TRBJ2-1	CASTKNIPGIAANDQFF	TGTGCCAGCACCAAAAACATCCCGGGAATAGCGGCCAATGATCAGTTCTTC
NA	many	TRBV5-1	TRBJ1-2	CASSEGARNYGYTF	TGCGCCAGCAGCGAAGGGGCGCGTAACTATGGCTACACCTTC
NA	NA	TRBV7-9	TRBJ2-5	CASSISSETQYF	TGTGCCAGCAGCATCTCAAGCGAGACTCAGTACTTC
NA	NA	TRBV4-3	TRBJ2-7	CASSQEITASSYEQYF	TGCGCCAGCAGCCAAGAAATAACGGCGAGCTCCTACGAGCAGTATTTC
NA	NA	TRBV12-3/TRBV12-4	TRBJ1-5	CASTAAHSPSNQPQHF	TGTGCCAGCACCGCGGCACATAGCCCGAGCAATCAGCCCCAGCATTTT
TRBD2	NA	TRBV6-2/TRBV6-3	TRBJ2-7	CASSYSTGGENEQYF	TGTGCCAGCAGTTACTCGACGGGAGGGGAGAACGAGCAGTACTTC
NA	few	TRBV19	TRBJ1-1	CASSIKAMNTEAFF	TGTGCCAGTAGTATAAAGGCTATGAACACTGAAGCTTTCTTT
TRBD2	NA	TRBV6-1	TRBJ2-1	CDSRLAGIYGQFF	TGTGACAGTCGACTAGCGGGAATCTATGGGCAGTTCTTC
NA	NA	TRBV12-3/TRBV12-4	TRBJ1-5	CVSTRGIAINQPQHF	TGTGTCAGCACGCGGGGCATTGCAATAAATCAGCCCCAGCATTTT
TRBD1	NA	TRBV13	TRBJ2-7	CASSPWTGSSEQYF	TGTGCCAGTAGTCCGTGGACAGGATCCTCCGAGCAGTACTTC
NA	NA	TRBV12-3/TRBV12-4	TRBJ2-7	CASRGFYEHYF	TGTGCCAGCAGAGGTTTCTACGAGCACTACTTC
NA	NA	TRBV6-2/TRBV6-3	TRBJ2-1	CANSYQLASEQFF	TGTGCCAACAGTTACCAACTAGCCAGTGAGCAGTTCTTC
NA	NA	TRBV11-2	TRBJ2-6	CATQRPRSGVNVPTF	TGTGCCACCCAGCGGCCGCGCTCTGGGGTCAACGTCCCGACCTTC
NA	NA	TRBV11-2	TRBJ2-1	CANSLDHLALGDEQLF	TGTGCCAACAGCTTAGATCATTTAGCGTTAGGGGATGAGCAGTTGTTC
NA	once	TRBV28	TRBJ2-7	CASCLVGGVRSYEQYF	TGTGCCAGCTGTTTAGTAGGGGGAGTTAGGTCCTACGAGCAGTACTTC
NA	NA	TRBV19	TRBJ2-1	CTSTEVHNNEQFF	TGTACCAGTACCGAGGTCCACAACAATGAGCAGTTCTTC